The rows below give T cell receptor beta chains drawn from one sample of a study of T cell responses to AZD1222 COVID-19 vaccine. This table comes from immunoSEQ multiplex PCR, and its TCRdb copy is limited to in-frame clones, with some not included. The data hold roughly 180,000 clones, with approximately 90% observed a single time. The sequencing used peripheral blood, collected 28 days after the second AZD1222 dose. The receptors shown here come from an adult who received the AZD1222 COVID-19 vaccine. Both conserved end residues are trimmed from each CDR3. Each record gives: V gene, D gene, clone size, CDR3 protein. The D gene is left open where the match is weak. Clone size is given for some rows only: seen once, a few or many times, or a class if the clone is expanded.

TRBV28 NA NA ATSGNGYT
TRBV5-4 NA NA ASSTGTPRQNTEAF
TRBV5-1 TRBD2 NA AGPPPGTSRNNEQF
TRBV6-5 TRBD1 NA ASTGQVQETQY
TRBV7-2 NA NA ASSPISGVVGKETQY
TRBV12-3/TRBV12-4 NA NA ASGLGANTEAF
TRBV5-5 NA NA ASSLSQQGPTWGNTIY
TRBV11-2 NA once ASSLSDSSGNTIY
TRBV5-4 NA NA ASSEGGLNEKLF
TRBV2 NA NA ASRSTEGRRGYGYT
TRBV7-9 NA NA ASSSAGTLTGELF
TRBV6-4 TRBD1 NA ASRFPGQGYEQY
TRBV5-1 TRBD1 once ASSPMAGQGYNEQF
TRBV27 TRBD1 NA ASRWGQGNSPLH
TRBV3-1/TRBV3-2 NA NA ASSVGDYEQY
TRBV28 TRBD1 NA ASSFQGARNEQF
TRBV4-3 NA NA ASSQVGGSPLH
TRBV3-1/TRBV3-2 NA NA ASSQDGGVGNTIY
TRBV6-4 NA NA ASSPSKTGAIGGYT
TRBV14 NA NA ASRGGTEAF
TRBV15 TRBD1 NA ATSQTGWAGNTIY
TRBV5-6 NA once ASSYLGGLPYEQY
TRBV27 NA NA ASSLVPRGDTQY